The present entry profiles one T cell receptor beta chain with its context. The sample comes from a study of shared clonotypes between healthy human individuals. CD45RO-negative cells were positively selected for CCR7, leaving out terminally differentiated effector memory CD45RA+ cells. Sequencing was performed with immunoSEQ multiplex PCR; in TCRdb, only in-frame clones are kept and a portion is missing. The sample records more than 550,000 clones, roughly nine tenths being singletons. Trimming took off 5 bases at V and 8 bases at J, with 13 bases between the two ends. The CDR3 length is 13 residues. Germline values: CDR1 SGHTA, CDR2 FQGTGA.

The sequencing sample was made of naive CD8+ T cells sorted from blood. V gene TRBV7-3 combines with J gene TRBJ2-1; perhaps TRBD1 as D (5 bases). The clonotype comes from a man aged 25 to 40 in good health. The CDR3 sequence: CASSHRQIDEQFF. CDR3 bases: TGTGCCAGCAGCCACCGACAGATCGATGAGCAGTTCTTC.